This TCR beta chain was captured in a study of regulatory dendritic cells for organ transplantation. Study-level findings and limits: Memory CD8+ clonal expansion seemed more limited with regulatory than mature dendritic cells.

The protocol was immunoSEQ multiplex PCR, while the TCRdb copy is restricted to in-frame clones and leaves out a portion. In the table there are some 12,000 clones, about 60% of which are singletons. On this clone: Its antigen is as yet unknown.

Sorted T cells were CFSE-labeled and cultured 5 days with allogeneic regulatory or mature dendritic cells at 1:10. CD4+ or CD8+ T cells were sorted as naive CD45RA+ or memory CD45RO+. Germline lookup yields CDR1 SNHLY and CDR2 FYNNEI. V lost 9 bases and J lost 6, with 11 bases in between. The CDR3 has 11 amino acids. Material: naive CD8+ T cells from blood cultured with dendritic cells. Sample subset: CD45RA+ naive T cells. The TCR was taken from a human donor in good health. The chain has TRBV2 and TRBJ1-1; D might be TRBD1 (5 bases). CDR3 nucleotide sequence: TGTGCCAGGGAGGAGGGACCTGAAGCTTTCTTT. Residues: CAREEGPEAFF.